The 28 T cell receptor beta chains listed next were all sequenced from one sample in a study of T cells in Graves' hyperthyroidism and ophthalmopathy (dated by TCRdb to between 2018 and 2021). Libraries came from multiplex PCR. The instrument was an Illumina HiSeq 2000. The TCR beta CDR3 regions were amplified from RNA transcripts. For the first round of RT-PCR on the TCR CDR3, the HTBI primer set was used together with the Qiagen OneStep RT-PCR kit. TCRdb reran the public reads through fastp at Q25 and MiXCR, keeping productive beta chains. CDR3 protein duplicates are merged, each entry listing the most common genes and DNA. The table for this sample lists hundreds of thousands of distinct CDR3 sequences; approximately 14% of them were counted only once. The ten largest make up more than 8.5% of the sample. Input material: blood. The source of these receptors is a woman younger than 35 with Graves' hyperthyroidism.

This clonotype was seen a handful of times. The V and J genes are TRBV7-9 and TRBJ1-1, with D unclear. The CDR3 totals 15 residues. V dropped 2 bases and J dropped 4 bases, with 14 bases sitting between them. CDR1 and CDR2 (germline): SEHNR, FQNEAQ (reference sequence). The CDR3 DNA follows: TGTGCCAGCAGCTTAATGGCGACAACGGGCACTGAAGCTTTCTTT. The encoded protein is CASSLMATTGTEAFF.

The chain employs TRBV5-1 and TRBJ2-1; the D is unclear. Germline V gives CDR1 SGHRS, CDR2 YFSETQ. The CDR3 extends over 14 amino acids. Trimming shortened V by 2 bases and J by 0 bases, and 6 bases separated the two germline ends. CDR3 nucleotide sequence: TGCGCCAGCAGCTTCAATCCCTCCTACAATGAGCAGTTCTTC. It is translated as CASSFNPSYNEQFF.

At least ten counts were recorded for this clonotype. V is TRBV10-3 and J is TRBJ1-5; possible D gene TRBD1, 6 bases. Between the trimmed V and J ends, which lost 5 bases and 0 bases, there was a span of 11 bases. The germline V gene has CDR1 ENHRY and CDR2 SYGVKD. This CDR3 is built from 15 residues. This chain's CDR3 is CAISRTDNSNQPQHF. In DNA form, the CDR3 reads TGTGCCATCAGTAGGACAGATAATAGCAATCAGCCCCAGCATTTT.

This clonotype has ten or more counts. The rearrangement uses TRBV11-3 and TRBJ2-1; no reliable D call. The CDR3 sequence is 17 residues long. In germline, CDR1 is SGHNT, CDR2 YENEEA. V lost 3 bases, J lost 0 bases, and 15 bases lay in between. CDR3 nucleotide sequence: TGTGCCAGCAGCTTTGGATCGGTGGGAAGCTCCTACAATGAGCAGTTCTTC. As protein: CASSFGSVGSSYNEQFF.

This clonotype was counted at least ten times. The chain combines TRBV20-1 with TRBJ2-3; 11 bases line up with TRBD2. Trimming removed 6 bases from V and 2 bases from J; junction bases left unmatched: 4. This CDR3 contains 14 residues. The germline V gene has CDR1 DFQATT and CDR2 SNEGSKA (reference sequence). DNA for the CDR3: TGCAGTGCCACTAGCGGGGGAGCCACAGATACGCAGTATTTT. It yields the protein CSATSGGATDTQYF.

J is TRBJ1-1 and V is TRBV15, with D perhaps TRBD1 (6 bases). The CDR3 totals 15 residues. Germline CDR1 and CDR2: LNHNV and YYDKDF (reference sequence). V gave up 0 bases and J gave up 3 bases, with 11 bases separating them. CDR3 DNA: TGTGCCACCAGCAGAGATCCGTACAGGGACACTGAAGCTTTCTTT. Translating gives CATSRDPYRDTEAFF.

This clonotype was recorded at least ten times. V and J are TRBV5-1 and TRBJ2-7, with 7 bases lining up with TRBD1. CDR1 and CDR2 from the germline V gene are SGHRS and YFSETQ. The J segment lost 3 bases and the V segment lost 5 bases, leaving 5 bases of the junction unmatched. The CDR3 has 13 amino acids. The CDR3 bases are TGCGCCAGCAGACCCCACAGGGGCTACGAGCAGTACTTC. Its protein is CASRPHRGYEQYF.

V gene TRBV5-6 combines with J gene TRBJ1-6; D uncertain. CDR3 length: 14 amino acids. Germline V gives CDR1 SGHDT, CDR2 YYEEEE. The V and J ends lost 4 bases and 10 bases respectively, with 15 bases between them. CDR3 residues: CASSLAGLQSPLHF. The CDR3 DNA reads as TGTGCCAGCAGCCTGGCGGGTCTTCAATCACCCCTCCACTTT.

This clonotype was observed a few times. V and J are TRBV5-5 and TRBJ2-2; 8 nucleotides match TRBD2. Germline CDR1 and CDR2: SGHKS and YYEKEE (reference sequence). The junction had 3 bases not matched to a gene; V was cut back by 4 bases and J by 4 bases. The CDR3 sequence is 14 residues long. Written as DNA, the CDR3 is TGTGCCAGCAGCCCGGGAGGGGTCACCGGGGAGCTGTTTTTT. Amino acid sequence: CASSPGGVTGELFF.

This clonotype was seen many times. The chain carries TRBV6-1 and TRBJ2-2, with TRBD2 matching over 9 bases. CDR1 is MNHNS and CDR2 is SASEGT in the germline V gene. V gave up 4 bases and J gave up 2 bases; unmatched junction bases: 2. The CDR3 is made up of 15 amino acids. DNA for the CDR3: TGTGCCAGCAGTGTGGGACTAGCTAACACCGGGGAGCTGTTTTTT. This translates into CASSVGLANTGELFF.

As for this clonotype: The conserved phenylalanine or tryptophan normally closing the CDR3 is absent here, so this likely arose from a read error. J is TRBJ1-1 and V is TRBV7-2; the D gene is possibly TRBD1 (5 bases). Per the germline V gene, CDR1 is SGHTA and CDR2 is FQGNSA. V shed 2 bases and J shed 3 bases, with 13 bases lying between them. The CDR3 sequence is 15 residues long. The CDR3 bases are TGTGCCAGCAGCTTATTGGGGGGTAGGCACACTGAAGCTTTCTTA. Translating it yields CASSLLGGRHTEAFL.

This clonotype was seen many times. V and J are TRBV2 and TRBJ1-5; TRBD1 agrees at 10 bases. The junction had 11 bases not matched to a gene; V was cut back by 6 bases and J by 6 bases. This CDR3 is built from 16 residues. The germline CDR1 and CDR2 sequences are SNHLY and FYNNEI. The CDR3 reads CASSYIGQGVSQPQHF. CDR3 coding DNA: TGTGCCAGCAGCTATATCGGACAGGGGGTTTCTCAGCCCCAGCATTTT.

This clonotype was seen at least ten times. The J gene is TRBJ1-2, the V gene TRBV27; possibly TRBD1 for D (5 bases). The CDR3 has 12 amino acids. Germline CDR1 reads MNHEY; CDR2 reads SMNVEV (reference sequence). V gave up 5 bases and J gave up 7 bases, with 11 bases separating them. CDR3 in DNA: TGTGCCAGCAGTCCAAAGGGGCGTGGCTACACCTTC. It yields the protein CASSPKGRGYTF.

The sample holds a few counts of this clonotype. A much larger clone sits a single nucleotide away, making a read error possible. V and J are TRBV20-1 and TRBJ2-4; TRBD1 agrees at 7 bases. This CDR3 region has 16 residues. Germline CDR1 reads DFQATT; CDR2 reads SNEGSKA (reference sequence). CDR3: CSAGSQGWGAKNIQCF. The CDR3 nucleotides read TGCAGTGCTGGTTCACAGGGGTGGGGAGCCAAAAACATTCAGTGCTTC.

With respect to this clonotype: A junction boundary mismatches the germline segment, possibly from a read error. This chain's CDR3 is CASNYTRIDRGNTGELFF. For the CDR3, the DNA is TGTGCCAGCAATTACACCCGGATCGACAGGGGGAACACCGGGGAGCTGTTTTTT. The chain recombines TRBV6-2 or TRBV6-3 with TRBJ2-2; the match to TRBD1 covers 8 bases. Looked up from germline, CDR1 is MNHEY and CDR2 is SVGEGT. CDR3 size: 18 residues.

There are many counts of this clonotype. This sequence joins TRBV6-1 and TRBJ1-1; D is unclear. The CDR3 is 16 residues long. CDR1 MNHNS and CDR2 SASEGT come from the germline V gene. V was clipped by 6 bases and J by 2 bases, with 19 bases between them. The CDR3 region is CASSPQVVTDNTEAFF. The CDR3 DNA follows: TGTGCCAGCAGCCCCCAGGTCGTAACAGACAACACTGAAGCTTTCTTT.

This clonotype was seen repeatedly, ten times or more. This chain uses TRBV30 with TRBJ2-1; D might be TRBD1 (6 bases). The germline V gene has CDR1 GTSNPN and CDR2 SVGIG (reference sequence). The CDR3 extends over 13 amino acids. V was trimmed by 2 bases and J by 8 bases, leaving 13 bases between them. For the CDR3, the DNA is TGTGCCTGGAGTTCGTTGGGGGCTTATGAGCAGTTCTTC. Protein sequence: CAWSSLGAYEQFF.

There are many counts of this clonotype. This chain uses TRBV20-1 with TRBJ1-2; possible D gene TRBD1, 6 bases. The CDR3 spans 13 residues. From germline, CDR1 is DFQATT and CDR2 SNEGSKA (reference sequence). The V end lost 2 bases, the J end lost 2 bases, and 9 bases lay between the germline ends. As DNA, the CDR3 is TGCAGTGCTAGAAAGGACAGAAACTATGGCTACACCTTC. Translation: CSARKDRNYGYTF.

This clonotype occurred a few times. The rearrangement links TRBV20-1 to TRBJ2-3; 8 bases agree with TRBD1. CDR1 DFQATT and CDR2 SNEGSKA come from the germline V gene (reference sequence). The CDR3 covers 13 residues. With V trimmed by 5 bases and J by 2 bases, 3 bases remained unmatched. CDR3 sequence (DNA): TGCAGTGCTTACAGGGGGGACACAGATACGCAGTATTTT. This gives the protein CSAYRGDTDTQYF.

J is TRBJ1-1 and V is TRBV30, with D unresolved. V shed 0 bases and J shed 5 bases, with 10 bases lying between them. This CDR3 comprises 13 residues. In germline, CDR1 is GTSNPN, CDR2 SVGIG (reference sequence). CDR3: CAWSVGVGTEAFF. Written as DNA, the CDR3 is TGTGCCTGGAGTGTTGGGGTGGGGACTGAAGCTTTCTTT.

The table lists this clonotype with many counts. The CDR3 protein is CASSHFSGAYNEQFF. CDR3 DNA sequence: TGTGCCAGCAGCCACTTTTCGGGGGCCTACAATGAGCAGTTCTTC. The V call is TRBV11-2, the J call TRBJ2-1; D is perhaps TRBD2 (6 bases). The CDR3 loop spans 15 amino acids. With 5 bases removed from V and 2 bases from J, the gap between germline ends came to 13 bases. The V gene's germline CDR1 is SGHAT and CDR2 FQNNGV.

This clonotype was detected a few times. The chain carries TRBV29-1 and TRBJ2-7; D call uncertain. Trimming took 7 bases from V and 3 from J, leaving 7 bases between them. Germline V gives CDR1 SQVTM, CDR2 ANQGSEA. The CDR3 runs 10 residues. DNA for the CDR3: TGCAGCGCTGGGGACTACGAGCAGTACTTC. Residues: CSAGDYEQYF.

The rearrangement joins TRBV20-1 to TRBJ2-1; D gene uncertain. The V and J ends lost 3 bases and 0 bases respectively, with 6 bases between them. Per the germline V gene, CDR1 is DFQATT and CDR2 is SNEGSKA (reference sequence). The CDR3 runs 13 residues. The CDR3 DNA is TGCAGTGCTAGCGCTGGCTCCTACAATGAGCAGTTCTTC. It specifies CSASAGSYNEQFF.

The gene calls are TRBV28 and TRBJ1-4; D is possibly TRBD1 (6 bases). Trimming took 2 bases from V and 8 from J, leaving 15 bases between them. The CDR3 totals 15 residues. The germline V gene has CDR1 MDHEN and CDR2 SYDVKM. The CDR3 region is CASSLGGRGREKLFF. CDR3 DNA: TGTGCCAGCAGTTTAGGGGGCAGGGGAAGAGAAAAACTGTTTTTT.

The V call is TRBV4-3, the J call TRBJ2-1; 10 bases are shared with TRBD2. The V gene's germline CDR1 is LGHNA and CDR2 YSLEER. J was trimmed by 7 bases and V by 0 bases; bases with no gene match: 6. CDR3 size: 16 residues. The chain's CDR3 is CASSQDPTSGMNEQFF. The CDR3 DNA sequence: TGCGCCAGCAGCCAAGATCCAACTAGCGGGATGAATGAGCAGTTCTTC.

This chain uses TRBV29-1 with TRBJ2-7; 11 bases fit TRBD1. Germline CDR1 reads SQVTM; CDR2 reads ANQGSEA. The CDR3 sequence is 12 residues long. With V trimmed by 6 bases and J by 6 bases, 4 bases remained unmatched. The CDR3 DNA reads as TGCAGCGTGCGGACAGGGGGCGGCGAGCAGTACTTC. It encodes CSVRTGGGEQYF.

This clonotype was seen ten or more times. The chain is built from TRBV2 and TRBJ2-5; tentatively, D is TRBD1 (6 bases). Germline loops: CDR1 SNHLY, CDR2 FYNNEI. The V end lost 7 bases, the J end lost 5 bases, and 11 bases lay between the germline ends. This CDR3 has 12 residues. The CDR3: CASNRVGETQYF. In DNA, the CDR3 is TGTGCCAGCAACAGGGTGGGTGAGACCCAGTACTTC. The whole variable domain, remainder taken from reference TRBV2 and TRBJ2-5, is EPEVTQTPSHQVTQMGQEVILRCVPISNHLYFYWYRQILGQKVEFLVSFYNNEISEKSEIFDDQFSVERPDGSNFTLKIRSTKLEDSAMYFCASNRVGETQYFGPGTRLLVL.

This clonotype was seen at least ten times. The chain is built from TRBV18 and TRBJ2-5; D assignment may be TRBD1 or TRBD2 (6 bases each). V lost 8 bases, J lost 5 bases, and 15 bases lay in between. The CDR3 has 13 amino acids. Germline CDR1 reads KGHSH; CDR2 reads LQKENI. The CDR3 sequence is CASRGALQETQYF. As DNA, the CDR3 is TGTGCCAGCAGGGGGGCCCTCCAGGAGACCCAGTACTTC.